This T cell receptor beta chain was profiled in a study of cytomegalovirus exposure and HLA in healthy donors. The study's findings and limits: TCR beta chains numbering some 160 were designated cytomegalovirus-associated. As confirmed in vitro, a few CMV-associated chains were specific for CMV antigens.

On this clone itself: Antigen specificity is unknown.

Some clones are missing from TCRdb's copy, which holds only in-frame ones; the method was immunoSEQ multiplex PCR. Of more than 95,000 clones in the sample, around 95% were seen once. The clonotype was recovered from a young man in good health and CMV-seronegative. Material for sequencing was PBMCs.

CDR3 sequence reads: CASSETGMNTEAFF. CDR3 nucleotides: TGTGCCAGTAGTGAGACAGGCATGAACACTGAAGCTTTCTTT. V is TRBV19 and J is TRBJ1-1; maybe TRBD1 (6 bases). The length of the CDR3 is 14 residues. The germline CDR1 and CDR2 sequences are LNHDA and SQIVND (reference sequence). V shed 5 bases and J shed 0 bases, with 10 bases lying between them.